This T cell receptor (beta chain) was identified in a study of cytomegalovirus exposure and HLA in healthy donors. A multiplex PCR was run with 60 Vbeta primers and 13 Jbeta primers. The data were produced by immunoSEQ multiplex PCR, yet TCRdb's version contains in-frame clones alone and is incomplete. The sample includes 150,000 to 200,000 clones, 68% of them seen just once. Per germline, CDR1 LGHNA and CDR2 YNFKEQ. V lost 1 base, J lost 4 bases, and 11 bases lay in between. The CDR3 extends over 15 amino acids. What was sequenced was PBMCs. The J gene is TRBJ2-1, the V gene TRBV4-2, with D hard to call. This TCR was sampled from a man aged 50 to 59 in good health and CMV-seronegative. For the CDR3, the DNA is TGTGCCAGCAGCCAAGGCTCAGTTTCTTACAATGAGCAGTTCTTC. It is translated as CASSQGSVSYNEQFF.